This is a list of T cell receptor beta chains from one sample in a study of shared T cell receptors in the human thymus. Produced via immunoSEQ multiplex PCR; TCRdb's table is partial and in-frame only. The sample carries 640,000 or so clones, around 87% recorded once. The sample was also reused in another study, on human thymus T cells.

Material for sequencing was thymocytes. The receptor source for this set is a boy in the first two years of life with a congenital heart defect. Each CDR3 is given without its conserved first and last residue.

j_call | v_call | cdr3_aa
TRBJ1-1 | TRBV7-3 | ASSFGHEDGAF
TRBJ1-5 | TRBV6-5 | ASSPDRDSNQPQH
TRBJ1-5 | TRBV28 | ASSSKVRGPFNQPQH
TRBJ1-2 | TRBV28 | ASRLGTVPYGYT
TRBJ1-3 | TRBV5-6 | ASSLEGQGARFGNTIY
TRBJ1-1 | TRBV28 | ASSSWTVNTEAF
TRBJ2-5 | TRBV9 | ASSAAAGGLETQY
TRBJ1-1 | TRBV7-6 | ASSNLNTEAF
TRBJ2-7 | TRBV19 | ASSNQGRGPLYEQY
TRBJ1-2 | TRBV4-2 | ASSQTTGVNYGYT
TRBJ1-1 | TRBV4-1 | ASSQDLGKEGNTEAF
TRBJ2-7 | TRBV30 | AWTAGSSAKNSYEQY
TRBJ2-3 | TRBV11-2 | ASSSATRVAGVTDTQY
TRBJ2-2 | TRBV5-1 | ASSENHPPGQGEPGELF
TRBJ1-2 | TRBV28 | ASSLTGQGVIGGYT
TRBJ2-1 | TRBV2 | ASSEIRAEQF
TRBJ1-5 | TRBV30 | AWSIGTKNQPQH
TRBJ1-1 | TRBV9 | ASSPVGGFNTEAF
TRBJ1-2 | TRBV19 | ASSTDRAYGYT
TRBJ1-2 | TRBV6-5 | ASLGTVPNYGYT
TRBJ2-1 | TRBV11-1 | ASSLYSASGVHNEQF
TRBJ2-7 | TRBV9 | ASSESGTESYEQY
TRBJ2-7 | TRBV5-8 | ASSWGQGPSYEQY
TRBJ2-1 | TRBV28 | ASSLLASGTHWEQF
TRBJ1-1 | TRBV5-1 | ASTKTGKGMNTEAF
TRBJ2-7 | TRBV4-3 | ASSQGTGTEQY
TRBJ2-2 | TRBV30 | ASQQGAGTGELF
TRBJ1-2 | TRBV13 | ASSLKFDGGPGGYGYT
TRBJ1-1 | TRBV27 | ASSSAGGMNTEAF
TRBJ2-5 | TRBV5-6 | ASSPRIGGEETQY
TRBJ2-1 | TRBV23-1 | AITGFGGTSYNEQF
TRBJ1-6 | TRBV28 | ASSPTGGQGASSPLH
TRBJ1-1 | TRBV5-4 | ASSPGQGGTEAF
TRBJ1-5 | TRBV28 | ASSFPRDRGQPQH
TRBJ2-7 | TRBV7-9 | ASSLLPGGQIHEQY
TRBJ2-3 | TRBV6-5 | ASSYSQRESTDTQY
TRBJ2-3 | TRBV7-6 | ASSQGLAGTSTDTQY
TRBJ2-1 | TRBV4-1 | ASSQGTAGTWAGNEQF
TRBJ2-7 | TRBV5-1 | ASSLRDRGHHEQY
TRBJ2-1 | TRBV13 | ASRPEGRYNEQF
TRBJ2-1 | TRBV4-3 | ASSYVGVYNEQF
TRBJ1-5 | TRBV27 | ASSLSGRQGNQPQH
TRBJ1-2 | TRBV6-5 | ASSYRGNYYGYT
TRBJ1-1 | TRBV5-6 | ASSFPRVTEAF
TRBJ2-7 | TRBV7-2 | ASSLFWRHEQY
TRBJ1-6 | TRBV27 | ASSLYSASSYNSPLH
TRBJ2-7 | TRBV27 | ASSLRGGQAAYEQY
TRBJ2-5 | TRBV7-6 | ASSFRRYQETQY
TRBJ1-1 | TRBV9 | ASSVDAQNTEAF
TRBJ2-1 | TRBV27 | ASSSQGNFTSGRNEQF
TRBJ1-2 | TRBV12-5 | ASGPRFYGYT
TRBJ2-7 | TRBV11-2 | ASSLDQREAYEQY
TRBJ2-3 | TRBV2 | ASRPRQLTDTQY
TRBJ2-5 | TRBV28 | ASSLTGGPGETQY
TRBJ2-5 | TRBV13 | ASSFRGQGSEDQY
TRBJ1-2 | TRBV4-3 | ASSQDREPLGRGYT
TRBJ2-7 | TRBV7-3 | ASSLIGLGTYEQY